The 14 T cell receptor beta chains given below trace back to one sample, sequenced in a study of blood T cell repertoires in COVID-19. Assay: immunoSEQ multiplex PCR; the TCRdb copy retains only in-frame clones and omits some. The data show under 200,000 clones, 85% to 90% seen once. Sequenced material: peripheral blood. All receptors come from a middle-aged man with active or convalescent COVID-19.

The chain links TRBV19 to TRBJ1-1, with TRBD1 as a possible D gene (5 bases). Trimming took 6 bases from V and 6 from J, leaving 14 bases between them. The CDR3 covers 13 residues. From germline, CDR1 is LNHDA and CDR2 SQIVND (reference sequence). The CDR3 here is CASREPDTPEAFF. DNA for the CDR3: TGTGCCAGTAGGGAACCGGACACGCCTGAAGCTTTCTTT. The variable domain in full, with the rest retrieved from reference TRBV19 and TRBJ1-1, is DGGITQSPKYLFRKEGQNVTLSCEQNLNHDAMYWYRQDPGQGLRLIYYSQIVNDFQKGDIAEGYSVSREKKESFPLTVTSAQKNPTAFYLCASREPDTPEAFFGQGTRLTVV.

The CDR3 coding sequence is TGTGCCAGCAGTTTGGACAGGGCCGACTACACCTTC. This translates into CASSLDRADYTF. This chain connects TRBV12-3 or TRBV12-4 to TRBJ1-2, with 8 bases fitting TRBD1. There are 12 residues in the CDR3. J gave up 10 bases and V 3 bases, and 4 bases lay outside the gene matches.

The genes are TRBV28 and TRBJ1-6; D is perhaps TRBD1 (6 bases). CDR3 length: 13 residues. Trimming stripped 2 bases from V and 10 bases from J, with 9 bases between. Germline CDR1 MDHEN, CDR2 SYDVKM. Written as DNA, the CDR3 is TGTGCCAGCAGTTTACCCGGGACATCACCCCTCCACTTT. This sequence encodes CASSLPGTSPLHF.

V gene TRBV10-3 combines with J gene TRBJ1-6; no reliable D call. The CDR3 runs 13 residues. V was trimmed by 7 bases and J by 9 bases, leaving 13 bases between them. The germline gives CDR1 ENHRY, CDR2 SYGVKD. The CDR3 DNA sequence: TGTGCCATCAATGGAGGACCTGGTTCACCCCTCCACTTT. The encoded protein is CAINGGPGSPLHF.

The V call is TRBV14, the J call TRBJ1-6, with a possible D match to TRBD1 (5 bases). Trimming stripped 5 bases from V and 8 bases from J, with 16 bases between. CDR1 and CDR2 from the germline V gene are SGHDN and FVKESK. This CDR3 comprises 15 residues. The CDR3 DNA reads as TGTGCCAGCAGCACACTCGGGCAGGGCGATTCACCCCTCCACTTT. Amino acid sequence: CASSTLGQGDSPLHF.

The chain has TRBV5-4 and TRBJ1-6; 7 bases agree with TRBD1. V dropped 4 bases and J dropped 0; count of bases not matched to a gene: 4. Germline assignment: CDR1 SGHNT and CDR2 YYREEE (reference sequence). The CDR3 sequence is 16 residues long. This chain's CDR3 is CASSPDRSSYNSPLHF. The DNA of the CDR3 is TGTGCCAGCAGCCCGGACAGGAGCTCCTATAATTCACCCCTCCACTTT.

The chain uses TRBV27 and TRBJ1-1, with TRBD1 as a possible D gene (6 bases). The CDR3 covers 16 residues. Germline V gene sequence: CDR1 MNHEY, CDR2 SMNVEV (reference sequence). Trimming stripped 5 bases from V and 11 bases from J, with 27 bases between. The CDR3 reads CASSPTPVAGVLGAFF. CDR3 sequence (DNA): TGTGCCAGCAGTCCCACCCCGGTGGCAGGGGTTTTGGGTGCTTTCTTT.

This rearrangement joins TRBV24-1 to TRBJ2-3; 12 bases are shared with TRBD2. The CDR3 consists of 16 residues. J was trimmed by 4 bases and V by 7 bases; bases with no gene match: 8. Germline V gives CDR1 KGHDR, CDR2 SFDVKD. For the CDR3, the DNA is TGTGCCACCAGATCGGGGCTAGCGGGAGGGGCAGATACGCAGTATTTT. Its translation: CATRSGLAGGADTQYF.

This chain connects TRBV6-5 to TRBJ1-4; a possible D gene is TRBD1 (5 bases). Trimming took off 6 bases at V and 4 bases at J, with 12 bases between the two ends. The CDR3 loop spans 14 amino acids. In germline, CDR1 is MNHEY, CDR2 SVGAGI. The CDR3 DNA is TGTGCCAGCAGCCGACCCGGGGGTAATGAAAAACTGTTTTTT. Encoded protein: CASSRPGGNEKLFF.

CDR3 amino acids: CASSLRLAGDGTQYF. DNA for the CDR3: TGTGCCAGCAGCTTAAGACTAGCGGGAGATGGGACCCAGTACTTC. The chain couples TRBV5-8 to TRBJ2-5; 12 bases agree with TRBD2. The CDR3 runs 15 residues. The J segment lost 7 bases and the V segment lost 2 bases, leaving 6 bases of the junction unmatched. Germline CDR1 and CDR2: SGHTS and YDEGEE.

The chain is built from TRBV28 and TRBJ1-6, with D tentatively TRBD1 (5 bases). Between the trimmed V and J ends, which lost 3 bases and 7 bases, there was a span of 13 bases. Germline-derived CDR1 and CDR2 are MDHEN and SYDVKM. The CDR3 length is 15 residues. The CDR3 reads CASSFSRANNSPLHF. DNA for the CDR3: TGTGCCAGCAGTTTTTCCAGGGCCAACAATTCACCCCTCCACTTT.

The rearrangement uses TRBV10-3 and TRBJ2-2, with D possibly matching TRBD2 (6 bases). Trimming removed 2 bases at V and 6 bases at J, with 13 bases between. Looked up from germline, CDR1 is ENHRY and CDR2 is SYGVKD. The CDR3 is made up of 15 amino acids. The CDR3 reads CAISEVGDLSGELFF. Here the CDR3 DNA reads TGTGCCATCAGTGAGGTGGGGGACTTGTCCGGGGAGCTGTTTTTT.

The V gene is TRBV27, the J gene TRBJ2-3, with TRBD2 identical over 12 bases. The CDR3 length is 15 residues. Per the germline V gene, CDR1 is MNHEY and CDR2 is SMNVEV (reference sequence). V was pared by 7 bases and J by 2 bases, with 4 bases of the junction left unmatched. The CDR3 loop is CASTGLAGNTDTQYF. The CDR3 DNA is TGTGCCAGCACCGGACTAGCGGGAAACACAGATACGCAGTATTTT.

This chain joins TRBV24-1 and TRBJ2-4; 8 positions agree with TRBD1. This CDR3 contains 15 residues. CDR1 and CDR2 (germline): KGHDR, SFDVKD. V dropped 2 bases and J dropped 4; count of bases not matched to a gene: 3. CDR3 loop: CATSDSGQGKNIQYF. As DNA, the CDR3 is TGTGCCACCAGTGATTCTGGACAGGGTAAAAACATTCAGTACTTC.